This T cell receptor (beta chain) came from a study of blood T cell repertoires in COVID-19. V was pared by 1 base and J by 8 bases, with 9 bases of the junction left unmatched. The CDR3 loop spans 18 amino acids. Germline lookup yields CDR1 MNHNS and CDR2 SASEGT. Repertoires were generated with immunoSEQ multiplex PCR, while TCRdb's copy carries only in-frame clones and drops some. The sample yields about 240,000 clones, around 85% seen once. This clone was recorded once. The sample consisted of PBMCs or T cells enriched from blood (not recorded which). The receptor comes from a woman between 40 and 50 years old with acute COVID-19. This chain links TRBV6-1 with TRBJ2-1; the match to TRBD2 covers 15 bases. The CDR3 spells CASSEVFRTSGGGDEQFF. The DNA of the CDR3 is TGTGCCAGCAGTGAAGTTTTCAGGACTAGCGGGGGGGGCGATGAGCAGTTCTTC.